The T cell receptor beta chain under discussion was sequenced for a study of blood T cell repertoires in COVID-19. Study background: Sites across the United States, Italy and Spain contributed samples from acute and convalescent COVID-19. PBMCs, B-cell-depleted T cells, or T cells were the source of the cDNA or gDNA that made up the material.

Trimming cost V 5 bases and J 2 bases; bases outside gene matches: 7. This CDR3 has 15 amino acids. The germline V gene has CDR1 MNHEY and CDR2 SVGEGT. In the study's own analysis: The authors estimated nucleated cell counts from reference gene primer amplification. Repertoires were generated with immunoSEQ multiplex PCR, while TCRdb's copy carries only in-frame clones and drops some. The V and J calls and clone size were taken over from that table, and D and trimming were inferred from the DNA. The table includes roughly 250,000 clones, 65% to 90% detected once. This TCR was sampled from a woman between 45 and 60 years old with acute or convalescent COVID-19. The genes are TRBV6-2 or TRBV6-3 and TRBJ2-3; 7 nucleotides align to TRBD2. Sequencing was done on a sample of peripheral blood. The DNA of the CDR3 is TGTGCCAGCAGTGTCCGCCGGGACTACACAGATACGCAGTATTTT. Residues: CASSVRRDYTDTQYF.